Detailed here is one T cell receptor (beta chain). This clonotype was counted only a few times. Its antigen is unknown. No base quality values were provided; no much bigger clone lies one nucleotide off. This specimen's treatment or condition label, interpreted: allogeneic hematopoietic cell transplantation with graft depleted of TCRalphabeta T cells and CD19 B cells. TCRalphabeta/CD19-depleted allogeneic hematopoietic cell grafts were given to the transplant recipients, all of whom were children. Library preparation used PCR. Sequencing instrument: Illumina HiSeq 2500. TCR libraries were prepared with molecular barcoding, using unique molecular identifiers to normalize TCRbeta repertoire quantification. TCRdb took the public reads, trimmed them with fastp at Q25, ran MiXCR for clone calling and kept in-frame beta chains. Identical CDR3 protein sequences are pooled into one entry, listed with their most common genes and DNA. The sample yields approximately 82,000 distinct CDR3 sequences; roughly 16% were counted once. In total, the top ten clones hold less than 20% of the sample.

This record comes from a study of T-cell reconstitution after alpha-beta-depleted transplantation in children (dated by TCRdb to about 2016). Study-level background: The study quantitatively tracked T-cell immune reconstitution after TCRalphabeta/CD19-depleted allogeneic hematopoietic cell transplantation in children using TCR repertoire profiling. The investigation overall reported the following: Apparently early alphabetaT-cell count recovery about two months after transplant reportedly relied on only several hundred rapidly expanded clones derived from non-depleted graft cells. Over subsequent months, a decline in hyperexpanded clone frequencies was noted, and after one year, T-cell counts and TCRbeta diversity were mostly ascribed to newly produced T cells. In some patients, the high TCRbeta diversity seen at day 60 was put down to recipient T cells and intrathymic progenitors that had survived conditioning.

The V end gives up 1 base and the J end 10 bases, leaving 5 bases in the junction not matched to a gene. CDR1 and CDR2, per the germline V gene, are SGHTA and FQGNSA. The CDR3 goes from the cysteine to the phenylalanine over 15 residues. The DNA shown is the 45-base CDR3, in frame from base 1. The source of this sequence is a male patient aged 2 to 9 who had a stem cell transplant for acute lymphoblastic leukemia, so the T cells may come from the graft donor. This chain joins TRBV7-2 to TRBJ1-6; TRBD1 matches 9 bases in the middle. Sequencing was performed on PBMCs, mostly from graft donor cells, taken 180 days after TCRalphabeta/CD19-depleted stem cell transplant. This receptor has the CDR3 CASSLVRDRDSPLHF. The sequenced DNA is TGTGCCAGCAGCTTAGTCCGGGACAGGGACTCACCCCTCCACTTT.